The 27 T cell receptor beta chains below were found in one sample sequenced in a study of T cell responses to AZD1222 COVID-19 vaccine. Using immunoSEQ multiplex PCR, the repertoire was profiled, and TCRdb retains in-frame clones only, with some absent. The repertoire has about 170,000 clones, over 85% of them found once; the top ten carry 3.5% to 5%. Here the sequenced sample was peripheral blood, taken on day 0 of AZD1222 vaccination. The source of these receptors is an adult in good health.

V is TRBV6-4 and J is TRBJ1-2; D is unclear. Germline assignment: CDR1 MRHNA and CDR2 SNTAGT. The CDR3 sequence is 12 residues long. V was clipped by 8 bases and J by 3 bases, with 10 bases between them. This CDR3 is CASPPRDYGYTF. The CDR3 DNA sequence: TGTGCCAGCCCACCGCGGGACTATGGCTACACCTTC.

The CDR3, as DNA: TGTGCCATTCAGCAGTTACTCATCCATGAGCAGTTCTTC. Encoded protein: CAIQQLLIHEQFF. The V gene is TRBV6-5, the J gene TRBJ2-1; D gene uncertain. V lost 10 bases, J lost 8 bases, and 18 bases lay in between. The V gene's germline CDR1 is MNHEY and CDR2 SVGAGI. The CDR3 extends over 13 amino acids.

The chain combines TRBV5-6 with TRBJ1-2, with D possibly being TRBD1 (5 bases). The germline CDR1 and CDR2 sequences are SGHDT and YYEEEE. V shed 4 bases and J shed 1 base, with 11 bases lying between them. The CDR3 sequence is 14 residues long. The CDR3 region is CASSKGRNNYGYTF. Here the CDR3 DNA reads TGTGCCAGCAGCAAGGGACGGAATAACTATGGCTACACCTTC.

In its sample, this clone was seen once. The chain is built from TRBV9 and TRBJ2-1; D gene uncertain. The ends were cut back, 5 bases at V and 4 bases at J, with 1 base in the middle. The CDR3 is 10 residues long. Germline V gene sequence: CDR1 SGDLS, CDR2 YYNGEE. The DNA for the CDR3 is TGTGCCAGCAGGTACAATGAGCAGTTCTTC. Translated, it gives CASRYNEQFF.

V and J are TRBV5-1 and TRBJ2-7, with TRBD1 matching over 12 bases. The junction had 13 bases not matched to a gene; V was cut back by 5 bases and J by 7 bases. Germline CDR1 reads SGHRS; CDR2 reads YFSETQ. CDR3 length: 16 residues. CDR3 sequence reads: CASRNDLGTGGWEQYF. CDR3 in DNA: TGCGCCAGCAGAAACGACCTCGGGACAGGGGGCTGGGAGCAGTACTTC.

The rearrangement links TRBV7-8 to TRBJ1-2; 9 bases align to TRBD1. The J segment lost 6 bases and the V segment lost 6 bases, leaving 14 bases of the junction unmatched. The CDR3 consists of 16 residues. Germline CDR1 and CDR2: SGHVS and FQNEAQ. CDR3 in amino acids: CASSRRDRALLNGYTF. In DNA form, the CDR3 reads TGTGCCAGCAGTCGGCGGGACAGGGCATTATTAAATGGCTACACCTTC.

This clone was seen a single time. The gene calls are TRBV6-5 and TRBJ1-2; 8 nucleotides line up with TRBD1. CDR1 MNHEY and CDR2 SVGAGI come from the germline V gene. The V and J ends lost 2 bases and 4 bases, in that order; junction bases with no gene match: 3. The CDR3 totals 14 residues. The CDR3 DNA follows: TGTGCCAGCAGTTACCGTACAGGGGGCTATGGCTACACCTTC. Encoded protein: CASSYRTGGYGYTF.

This clone occurred once. The chain has TRBV13 and TRBJ1-6, with D possibly being TRBD1 (5 bases). CDR1 and CDR2 from the germline V gene are PRHDT and FYEKMQ (reference sequence). This CDR3 has 16 residues. Trimming removed 3 bases at V and 5 bases at J, with 14 bases between. The CDR3 here is CASSLWQGGDNSPLHF. The CDR3 DNA follows: TGTGCCAGCAGCTTGTGGCAGGGAGGCGATAATTCACCCCTCCACTTT.

The J gene is TRBJ1-1, the V gene TRBV10-3; 9 bases agree with TRBD1. V lost 6 bases to trimming and J lost 4 bases; unmatched junction nucleotides: 18. CDR1 is ENHRY and CDR2 is SYGVKD in the germline V gene. The CDR3 consists of 18 residues. The CDR3 DNA follows: TGTGCCATCAGGGATCCCAGTCCCGGGACAGGGTTGGGCACTGAAGCTTTCTTT. This gives the protein CAIRDPSPGTGLGTEAFF.

The V gene is TRBV30, the J gene TRBJ2-1; D unresolved. The CDR3 length is 13 residues. Trimming left V 0 bases short and J 0 bases short, with 3 bases between. CDR1 and CDR2 (germline): GTSNPN, SVGIG (reference sequence). The CDR3 nucleotides are TGTGCCTGGAGTGTCGGCTCCTACAATGAGCAGTTCTTC. Amino acid sequence: CAWSVGSYNEQFF.

The CDR3 here is CASTLDRTINRGYTF. The DNA for the CDR3 is TGTGCCAGCACCTTGGACAGGACCATTAATAGGGGCTACACCTTC. The chain carries TRBV2 and TRBJ1-2, with TRBD1 matching 7 bases. The trim removed 7 bases at V and 8 bases at J, leaving 16 bases unmatched. This CDR3 comprises 15 residues. The germline gives CDR1 SNHLY, CDR2 FYNNEI.

The genes are TRBV18 and TRBJ1-1; possible D gene TRBD1, 5 bases. CDR1 KGHSH and CDR2 LQKENI come from the germline V gene. This CDR3 contains 15 residues. Trimming took off 1 base at V and 5 bases at J, with 14 bases between the two ends. The CDR3 DNA sequence: TGTGCCAGCTCACCACTCCCGCGGGGCGAAACTGAAGCTTTCTTT. As protein: CASSPLPRGETEAFF.

The chain carries TRBV7-2 and TRBJ1-3; D not resolved. V lost 1 base, J lost 4 bases, and 11 bases lay in between. Germline V gene sequence: CDR1 SGHTA, CDR2 FQGNSA. The CDR3 contains 15 residues. The CDR3: CASSLGGVGGNTIYF. CDR3 in DNA: TGTGCCAGCAGCTTAGGGGGAGTAGGGGGAAACACCATATATTTT.

The chain joins TRBV6-5 to TRBJ1-6; weak D call: TRBD1 (6 bases). Trimming took off 5 bases at V and 10 bases at J, with 12 bases between the two ends. The CDR3 runs to 13 residues. Germline V gene lookup returns CDR1 MNHEY and CDR2 SVGAGI. The CDR3 protein is CASSPTGNSPLHF. The CDR3 DNA is TGTGCCAGCAGTCCAACAGGGAACTCACCCCTCCACTTT.

J is TRBJ1-4 and V is TRBV2, with D unresolved. Trimming removed 2 bases at V and 5 bases at J, with 6 bases between. This CDR3 has 13 residues. Per the germline V gene, CDR1 is SNHLY and CDR2 is FYNNEI. CDR3 sequence reads: CASSEFRNEKLFF. CDR3 nucleotide sequence: TGTGCCAGCAGTGAATTTCGGAATGAAAAACTGTTTTTT.

The chain has TRBV18 and TRBJ1-5; D is uncertain. The CDR3 length is 12 residues. The V end lost 3 bases, the J end lost 5 bases, and 5 bases lay between the germline ends. Germline CDR1 is KGHSH and CDR2 is LQKENI. The CDR3 spells CASSPVDQPQHF. DNA of the CDR3: TGTGCCAGCTCACCGGTCGATCAGCCCCAGCATTTT.

The CDR3 sequence is CASSSAGWGDSPLHF. In DNA, the CDR3 is TGTGCCAGCAGTTCAGCCGGCTGGGGTGATTCACCCCTCCACTTT. The chain has TRBV28 and TRBJ1-6, with D unclear. V was clipped by 4 bases and J by 8 bases, with 15 bases between them. Germline CDR1 MDHEN, CDR2 SYDVKM. CDR3 length: 15 residues.

This clone appeared many times. V and J are TRBV30 and TRBJ2-2; no clear D gene. From germline, CDR1 is GTSNPN and CDR2 SVGIG (reference sequence). V shed 5 bases and J shed 2 bases, with 15 bases lying between them. The CDR3 is 15 residues long. CDR3 nucleotide sequence: TGTGCCTGGGCCCGGCAGGCGGATAACACCGGGGAGCTGTTTTTT. Translating it yields CAWARQADNTGELFF.

The rearrangement uses TRBV5-6 and TRBJ2-7, with D maybe TRBD1 (6 bases). The CDR3 consists of 15 residues. V was cut by 1 base and J by 2 bases, with 13 bases left in between. Germline values: CDR1 SGHDT, CDR2 YYEEEE. The CDR3 loop is CASSLTGMSTYEQYF. DNA of the CDR3: TGTGCCAGCAGCTTGACAGGGATGAGCACCTACGAGCAGTACTTC.

The rearrangement links TRBV7-9 to TRBJ1-2; D perhaps matches TRBD1 (5 bases). This CDR3 is built from 14 residues. Trimming shortened V by 4 bases and J by 8 bases, and 17 bases separated the two germline ends. Germline-derived CDR1 and CDR2 are SEHNR and FQNEAQ (reference sequence). This CDR3 reads CASSSPQGRGGYTF. In DNA form, the CDR3 reads TGTGCCAGCAGCTCTCCCCAGGGAAGGGGCGGCTACACCTTC.

J is TRBJ2-3 and V is TRBV6-2 or TRBV6-3; D is unclear. The length of the CDR3 is 13 residues. V lost 2 bases and J lost 2, with 5 bases in between. CDR1 is MNHEY and CDR2 is SVGEGT in the germline V gene. The CDR3 DNA is TGTGCCAGCAGTTACGTTCTCACAGATACGCAGTATTTT. Encoded protein: CASSYVLTDTQYF.

The V call is TRBV2, the J call TRBJ1-1, with a tentative D call TRBD1 (5 bases). The germline V gene encodes CDR1 SNHLY and CDR2 FYNNEI. The CDR3 covers 12 residues. The V end lost 8 bases, the J end lost 10 bases, and 17 bases lay between the germline ends. Written as DNA, the CDR3 is TGTGCCAGCCGGGGCGCGGGGCGGATAGCTTTCTTT. Protein: CASRGAGRIAFF. The full variable domain, completed using reference TRBV2 and TRBJ1-1, is EPEVTQTPSHQVTQMGQEVILRCVPISNHLYFYWYRQILGQKVEFLVSFYNNEISEKSEIFDDQFSVERPDGSNFTLKIRSTKLEDSAMYFCASRGAGRIAFFGQGTRLTVV.

The gene calls are TRBV19 and TRBJ1-1, with D perhaps matching TRBD1 (6 bases). This CDR3 has 14 residues. Deletions cut 2 bases from V and 8 bases from J, with 15 bases between. Germline CDR1 LNHDA, CDR2 SQIVND (reference sequence). The CDR3 nucleotides are TGTGCCAGTAGTATACCCAGGGGATTAGGGGAAGCTTTCTTT. Its protein is CASSIPRGLGEAFF.

This chain uses TRBV19 with TRBJ1-5; D is undetermined. The V gene lost 8 bases and the J gene lost 3 bases, with 11 bases spanning the gap. In germline, CDR1 is LNHDA, CDR2 SQIVND (reference sequence). This CDR3 region has 13 residues. The CDR3 sequence is CASSRAINQPQHF. CDR3 nucleotides: TGTGCCAGTTCCCGGGCCATCAATCAGCCCCAGCATTTT.

In DNA, the CDR3 is TGTGCCTGGCGGACTAGCGGGAATGGCGGGGAGCTGTTTTTT. Protein sequence: CAWRTSGNGGELFF. The chain combines TRBV30 with TRBJ2-2; 12 bases are a match to TRBD2. Germline CDR1 is GTSNPN and CDR2 is SVGIG (reference sequence). The CDR3 loop spans 14 amino acids. The V and J ends lost 5 bases and 7 bases, in that order; junction bases with no gene match: 5.

The CDR3 reads CASSFTRQFQETQYF. As DNA, the CDR3 is TGTGCCAGCAGTTTCACGAGACAGTTCCAAGAGACCCAGTACTTC. The rearrangement uses TRBV27 and TRBJ2-5; tentative D call: TRBD1 (5 bases). The V end was cut by 3 bases, the J end by 1 base, with 12 bases between. CDR1 and CDR2 from the germline V gene are MNHEY and SMNVEV (reference sequence). The CDR3 consists of 15 residues.

This rearrangement joins TRBV12-3 or TRBV12-4 to TRBJ1-1, with no clear D. Trimming left V 3 bases short and J 10 bases short, with 12 bases between. There are 12 residues in the CDR3. The CDR3 bases are TGTGCCAGCAGTTTGGAGGGAGAGAGAGCTTTCTTT. This gives the protein CASSLEGERAFF.